This TCR beta chain was sequenced during a study of blood T cell repertoires in COVID-19. Sequencing was performed with immunoSEQ multiplex PCR; in TCRdb, only in-frame clones are kept and a portion is missing. The sample contains 200,000 to 250,000 clones, roughly 83% of which appear only once. This CDR3 is built from 12 residues. Germline V gives CDR1 GTSNPN, CDR2 SVGIG (reference sequence). The J segment lost 4 bases and the V segment lost 6 bases, leaving 5 bases of the junction unmatched. The sequence was collected from a woman aged 45-65 years with acute or convalescent COVID-19. V gene TRBV30 combines with J gene TRBJ1-1, with 7 nucleotides matching TRBD1. Sequences were obtained from peripheral blood. CDR3 region: CACDRVATEAFF. The CDR3 nucleotides are TGTGCCTGTGACAGGGTGGCCACTGAAGCTTTCTTT.